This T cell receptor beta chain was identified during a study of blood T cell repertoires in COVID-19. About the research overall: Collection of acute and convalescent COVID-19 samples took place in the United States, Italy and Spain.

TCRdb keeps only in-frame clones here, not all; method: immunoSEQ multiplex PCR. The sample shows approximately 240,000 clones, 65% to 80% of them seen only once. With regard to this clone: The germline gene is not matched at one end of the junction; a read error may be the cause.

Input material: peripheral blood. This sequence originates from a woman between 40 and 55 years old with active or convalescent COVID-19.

The CDR3, as DNA: TGTGCCAGCAGTTTACGGCGGGCGGTATTCGTCTTT. As protein: CASSLRRAVFVF. The chain links TRBV28 to TRBJ1-1, with unresolved D. There are 12 residues in the CDR3. CDR1 MDHEN and CDR2 SYDVKM come from the germline V gene.